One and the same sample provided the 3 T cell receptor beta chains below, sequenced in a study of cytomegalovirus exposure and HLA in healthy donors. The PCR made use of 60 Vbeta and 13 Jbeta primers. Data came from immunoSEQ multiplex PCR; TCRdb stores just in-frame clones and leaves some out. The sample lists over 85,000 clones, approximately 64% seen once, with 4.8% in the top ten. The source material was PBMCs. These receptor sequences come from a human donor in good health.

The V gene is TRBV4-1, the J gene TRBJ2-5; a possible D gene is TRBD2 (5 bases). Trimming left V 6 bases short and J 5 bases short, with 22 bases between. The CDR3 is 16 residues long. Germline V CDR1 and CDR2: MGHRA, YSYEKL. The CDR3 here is CASRYDPKSGEETQYF. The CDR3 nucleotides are TGCGCCAGCAGGTACGACCCCAAGTCTGGGGAGGAGACCCAGTACTTC.

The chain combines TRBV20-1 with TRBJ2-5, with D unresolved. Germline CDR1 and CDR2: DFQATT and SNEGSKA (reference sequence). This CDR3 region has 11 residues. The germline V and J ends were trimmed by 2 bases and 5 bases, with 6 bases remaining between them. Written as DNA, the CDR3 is TGCAGTGCTAGACTGGCCGAGACCCAGTACTTC. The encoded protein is CSARLAETQYF.

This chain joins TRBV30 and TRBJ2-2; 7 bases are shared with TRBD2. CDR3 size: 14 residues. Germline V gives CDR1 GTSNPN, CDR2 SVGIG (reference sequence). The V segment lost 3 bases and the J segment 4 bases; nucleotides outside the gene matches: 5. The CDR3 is CAWSSLAFTGELFF. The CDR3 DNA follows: TGTGCCTGGAGCTCACTAGCGTTCACCGGGGAGCTGTTTTTT.